This TCR beta chain stems from a study of OX40 agonist ivuxolimab in advanced cancers. Germline loops: CDR1 SGHDT, CDR2 YYEEEE. This CDR3 comprises 16 residues. V trimming: 6 bases; J trimming: 5 bases; junction bases outside the gene matches: 16. Study observations and caveats: Expanded peripheral T cell antigen specificity was not determined. Clonal expansion among partial responders at 0.1-3.0 mg/kg ranked near the lowest.

The table came from immunoSEQ multiplex PCR; TCRdb's copy has only in-frame clones and leaves some out. The sample yields about 81,000 clones, approximately 94% seen once. A remark on this clone: Its antigen is not identified.

The chain combines TRBV5-6 with TRBJ2-7, with TRBD1 matching 8 bases. This sequence was found in an adult with an advanced solid tumor such as melanoma, head and neck, liver or kidney cancer. The starting material was CD4+ or CD8+ T cells sorted from blood, obtained in a trial of the OX40 agonist ivuxolimab. The CDR3 protein is CASTSLGTGLWNEQYF. The CDR3, as DNA: TGTGCCAGCACCAGCCTGGGGACAGGCCTTTGGAACGAGCAGTACTTC. Full variable domain (missing parts from reference TRBV5-6 and TRBJ2-7): DAGVTQSPTHLIKTRGQQVTLRCSPKSGHDTVSWYQQALGQGPQFIFQYYEEEERQRGNFPDRFSGHQFPNYSSELNVNALLLGDSALYLCASTSLGTGLWNEQYFGPGTRLTVT.